This is a list of T cell receptor beta chains from one sample in a study of cytotoxic CD8 clonotypes in ibrutinib-treated CLL. Assay used: immunoSEQ multiplex PCR; TCRdb lists only in-frame clones, some missing. The sample includes around 33,000 clones, approximately 48% of them seen just once. The source material was PBMCs, sampled before ibrutinib treatment. The receptors come from a human donor with chronic lymphocytic leukemia. The CDR3 runs from the conserved cysteine through the conserved F or W. The D gene is left open where the match is weak. The listing skips clone size in some rows; elsewhere it reads once, few, many or a size class.

>-|TRBJ1-1|14|-|TRBV6-1
CASRDREMNTEAFF
TGTGCCAGCAGGGACAGAGAGATGAACACTGAAGCTTTCTTT
>-|TRBJ2-2|14|-|TRBV6-5
CASSGVLGTGELFF
TGTGCCAGCAGTGGGGTCCTGGGCACCGGGGAGCTGTTTTTT
>-|TRBJ2-2|14|large|TRBV6-5
CASSYSRATGELFF
TGTGCCAGCAGTTACTCAAGAGCCACCGGGGAGCTGTTTTTT
>TRBD1|TRBJ1-1|16|-|TRBV5-5
CASTRTGTVRFTEAFF
TGTGCCAGCACCCGGACAGGGACGGTGAGATTCACTGAAGCTTTCTTT
>-|TRBJ1-6|14|few|TRBV7-8
CASSPGRSDSPLHF
TGTGCCAGCAGCCCGGGGCGGTCCGATTCACCCCTCCACTTT
>TRBD1|TRBJ1-2|13|many|TRBV7-9
CASSPGTVYGYTF
TGTGCCAGCAGCCCTGGGACAGTCTATGGCTACACCTTC
>-|TRBJ2-3|15|-|TRBV5-4
CASNRQGQSTDTQYF
TGTGCCAGCAACCGCCAGGGGCAAAGCACAGATACGCAGTATTTT
>-|TRBJ1-1|15|-|TRBV4-1
CASSQTGTQNTEAFF
TGCGCCAGCAGCCAAACCGGGACACAGAACACTGAAGCTTTCTTT
>TRBD1|TRBJ2-7|16|-|TRBV15
CATSGIDREGSYEQYF
TGTGCCACCAGCGGAATAGACAGGGAAGGTTCCTACGAGCAGTACTTC
>TRBD2|TRBJ2-7|15|few|TRBV7-2
CASSPSGGNTYEQYF
TGTGCCAGCAGCCCGAGCGGGGGCAACACCTACGAGCAGTACTTC
>TRBD2|TRBJ2-7|17|-|TRBV2
CASSGSGRLAGMDEQYF
TGTGCCAGCAGTGGAAGCGGGAGACTAGCGGGGATGGACGAGCAGTACTTC
>TRBD2|TRBJ2-3|17|-|TRBV15
CATSRDQTAGDTDTQYF
TGTGCCACCAGCAGAGATCAGACAGCGGGGGACACAGATACGCAGTATTTT
>TRBD1|TRBJ2-1|15|-|TRBV5-1
CASSLDRTGRSEQFF
TGCGCCAGCAGCTTGGACCGGACAGGGCGTAGTGAGCAGTTCTTC
>-|TRBJ1-2|14|-|TRBV4-2
CASSHSMGNYGYTF
TGTGCCAGCAGCCACTCAATGGGGAATTACGGCTACACCTTC
>-|TRBJ1-1|14|once|TRBV5-1
CASSQGGVGTEAFF
TGCGCCAGCAGCCAGGGAGGCGTGGGCACTGAAGCTTTCTTT
>-|TRBJ1-6|14|-|TRBV11-2
CASSFGGGNSPLHF
TGTGCCAGCAGCTTCGGCGGGGGTAATTCACCCCTCCACTTT
>TRBD1|TRBJ2-1|17|-|TRBV7-8
CASSPFADRDLWNEQFF
TGTGCCAGCAGCCCATTCGCCGACAGGGATTTATGGAATGAGCAGTTCTTC
>-|TRBJ1-6|13|-|TRBV29-1
CSVAETRGSPLHF
TGCAGCGTTGCGGAAACTCGGGGTTCACCCCTCCACTTT
>TRBD1|TRBJ2-5|14|few|TRBV19
CASSPRQGPETQYF
TGTGCCAGTAGTCCTCGACAGGGCCCGGAGACCCAGTACTTC
>-|TRBJ2-7|14|-|TRBV10-3
CAITEGPLGYEQYF
TGTGCCATCACTGAGGGCCCACTGGGGTACGAGCAGTACTTC
>TRBD1|TRBJ1-1|16|-|TRBV13
CASSQDRRRVGTEAFF
TGTGCCAGCAGCCAGGACAGGAGGCGCGTCGGCACTGAAGCTTTCTTT
>-|TRBJ2-6|16|-|TRBV5-4
CASSLQGRIGANVLTF
TGTGCCAGCAGCCTACAGGGTAGAATTGGGGCCAACGTCCTGACTTTC
>-|TRBJ2-1|16|-|TRBV4-1
CASSQGGRSSYNEQFF
TGCGCCAGCAGCCAAGGGGGCAGGAGCTCCTACAATGAGCAGTTCTTC
>TRBD2|TRBJ2-3|16|-|TRBV9
CASSPRLAGGVNTQYF
TGTGCCAGCAGCCCGAGACTAGCGGGGGGCGTGAATACGCAGTATTTT
>TRBD1|TRBJ2-1|13|-|TRBV5-1
CASSFGTGSEQFF
TGCGCCAGCAGCTTCGGGACAGGGTCAGAGCAGTTCTTC
>-|TRBJ1-2|11|-|TRBV6-1
CASSEEGGYTF
TGTGCCAGCAGTGAGGAGGGGGGCTACACCTTC
>TRBD1|TRBJ1-2|16|-|TRBV27
CASTRTGTGGFYGYTF
TGTGCCAGCACCCGGACCGGGACAGGGGGTTTCTATGGCTACACCTTC
>TRBD1|TRBJ1-4|16|-|TRBV4-1
CASSQVQGANNEKLFF
TGCGCCAGCAGCCAAGTACAGGGGGCGAATAATGAAAAACTGTTTTTT
>-|TRBJ1-1|18|few|TRBV7-3
CASRTLNDRQVENTEAFF
TGTGCCAGCCGCACTCTGAATGACAGGCAGGTGGAAAACACTGAAGCTTTCTTT
>-|TRBJ2-7|13|-|TRBV7-3
CASSSQVGDEQYF
TGTGCCAGCAGCTCACAGGTAGGCGACGAGCAGTACTTC
>TRBD2|TRBJ2-5|14|few|TRBV10-3
CAISVGLAEETQYF
TGTGCCATCAGTGTGGGGCTAGCGGAAGAGACCCAGTACTTC
>-|TRBJ1-2|15|-|TRBV5-1
CASSSTGASNYGYTF
TGCGCCAGCAGCTCGACAGGAGCTTCTAACTATGGCTACACCTTC
>TRBD1|TRBJ1-2|15|many|TRBV2
CASRQRTGPNYGYTF
TGTGCCAGCAGACAACGGACAGGGCCTAACTATGGCTACACCTTC
>TRBD1|TRBJ2-5|15|-|TRBV28
CASRGQGAGAETQYF
TGTGCCAGCAGGGGACAGGGGGCTGGGGCGGAGACCCAGTACTTC
>-|TRBJ2-7|17|-|TRBV4-1
CASSQEHSNGGIYEQYF
TGCGCCAGCAGCCAAGAACATTCCAACGGGGGAATATACGAGCAGTACTTC